This TCR beta chain was profiled in a study of blood T cell repertoires in COVID-19. This table comes from immunoSEQ multiplex PCR, and its TCRdb copy is limited to in-frame clones, with some not included. The sample carries around 78,000 clones, approximately 89% recorded once. Germline lookup yields CDR1 KGHSH and CDR2 LQKENI. The CDR3 has 15 residues. The V gene lost 2 bases and the J gene lost 0 bases, with 8 bases spanning the gap. This receptor was obtained from a woman between 55 and 75 years old with acute or convalescent COVID-19. Sample: peripheral blood. This chain connects TRBV18 to TRBJ2-1; TRBD1 is a possible D gene (5 bases). CDR3 amino acids: CASSPIQDSYNEQFF. CDR3 in DNA: TGTGCCAGCTCACCAATACAGGACTCCTACAATGAGCAGTTCTTC.